The 3 T cell receptor beta chains listed next were all sequenced from one sample in a study of cytomegalovirus exposure and HLA in healthy donors. PCR amplification relied on 60 Vbeta primers (plus 13 Jbeta primers). Measured with immunoSEQ multiplex PCR; TCRdb has only the in-frame clones, and not every one. Here the sample spans about 150,000 clones, approximately 84% being singletons. The sample comprised PBMCs. The receptors come from a man under 40 in good health and CMV-seropositive.

This chain links TRBV2 with TRBJ1-1, with a possible D match to TRBD1 (5 bases). The CDR3 contains 12 residues. Trimming took off 2 bases at V and 7 bases at J, with 8 bases between the two ends. Germline CDR1 SNHLY, CDR2 FYNNEI. The CDR3 loop reads CASSEQGGEAFF. CDR3 DNA sequence: TGTGCCAGCAGTGAACAGGGAGGTGAAGCTTTCTTT.

The genes are TRBV4-1 and TRBJ1-1; 11 bases map to TRBD1. This CDR3 is 15 amino acids long. Looked up from germline, CDR1 is MGHRA and CDR2 is YSYEKL. The junction had 9 bases not matched to a gene; V was cut back by 2 bases and J by 10 bases. The chain's CDR3 is CASSQYTGQGAGAFF. CDR3 coding DNA: TGCGCCAGCAGCCAATATACCGGACAGGGGGCAGGAGCTTTCTTT.

The rearrangement uses TRBV7-9 and TRBJ2-1, with 13 bases lining up with TRBD2. The CDR3 spans 15 residues. Germline V lookup: CDR1 SEHNR, CDR2 FQNEAQ (reference sequence). After removal of 7 bases from V and 7 bases from J, the junction contained 7 bases not matched to a gene. CDR3 coding DNA: TGTGCCAGCACCCCCGGGACTAGCGGGACTAATGAGCAGTTCTTC. The encoded protein is CASTPGTSGTNEQFF.